This T cell receptor (beta chain) was identified during a study of identical twins (dated by TCRdb to the mid-2010s). Broadly, across the study: TCR alpha and beta repertoires from monozygotic twins, unrelated adults of various ages and cord blood were deep-sequenced to test whether fetal clonotypes persist. To rule out contamination, replicate twin experiments were performed at different times with different library preparation protocols.

V and J are truncated by 0 bases and 3 bases respectively, leaving an intervening sequence of 3 bases. Per the germline V gene (reference sequence), WNHNN is the CDR1 and SYGVQD is the CDR2. The CDR3, cysteine through phenylalanine, is 13 amino acids long. The CDR3 DNA has 39 bases and is translated from base 1. The library was built by means of 5' RACE. Sequencing was carried out with an Illumina HiSeq 2000. Template switching added a universal primer binding site, and the final cDNA carried a unique molecular identifier that allowed TCR cDNA molecules to be counted accurately. First-strand cDNA for TCR alpha and beta chains was synthesized from specific primers in the conserved constant-segment region. To control for contamination, every cDNA library carried two barcodes: a SMART-Mk sample barcode plus Illumina barcodes. TruSeq adapter sequences and Illumina sample barcodes were added in two successive PCR steps. The Illumina HiSeq platform was used with custom primers to sequence TCR alpha and beta cDNA libraries. As for how the authors treated the data: Unique molecular identifiers were extracted from raw reads with MiGEC, and CDR3 positions were determined with MiXCR. For each individual, recombination models were inferred using an EM algorithm with the repgenHMM and IGoR tools. The analysis of shared clonotypes was done with the tcR package in R, with sharing normalized by the product of cloneset sizes. Out-of-frame nonproductive sequences were analyzed to study raw recombination free of thymic and clonal selection effects. TCRdb passed the public sequencing reads through fastp at Q25 and MiXCR, retaining productive beta sequences. Rows are combined by CDR3 protein, so each entry shows the most common genes and DNA. For this entry, the V and J calls and clone size follow TCRdb and not the study's own pipeline. The sample contains some 1,600,000 distinct CDR3 sequences, about 32% of them found a single time. Around 0.3% of the sample is held by the ten biggest clonotypes.

Only healthy Caucasian donors were included. As regards this clonotype: The specificity of this receptor is unknown. Base-call qualities are not available, and no considerably larger clone is one nucleotide away.

What the work shows at the level of the full study, not this receptor alone: Invariant T cells such as MAIT and iNKT could partly confound zero-insertion analyses, although diverse VJ usage argued against such confounding for most clonotypes. In monozygotic twins, out-of-frame TCR alpha sharing was systematically underestimated by recombination models, although the models agreed with sharing between unrelated individuals. Fewer insertions were carried by abundant cord blood beta clonotypes, a similar but weaker trend appeared in young adult naive repertoires, and no such trend appeared in memory repertoires. Because the same donors could not be followed over many years, the conclusions depended on cross-sectional statistical analysis. Compared with coincidental sharing between unrelated individuals, out-of-frame TCR alpha sequences shared between twins showed an excess of sequences with low generation probability. A weaker excess of twin sharing was found in beta out-of-frame sequences because the signal-to-noise ratio was lowered by fewer shared sequences.

The V and J genes are TRBV10-1 and TRBJ2-4; the D gene is not confidently resolved. The sequenced sample was cord blood. This TCR was sampled from a newborn girl in good health. The CDR3 protein sequence reads: CASSESGKNIQYF. The DNA sequence is given as TGCGCCAGCAGTGAGTCGGGCAAAAACATTCAGTACTTC.